The TCR beta chain under discussion was sequenced for a study of cytomegalovirus exposure and HLA in healthy donors. The PCR contained 60 Vbeta and 13 Jbeta primers. Libraries were prepared by immunoSEQ multiplex PCR; TCRdb keeps only in-frame clonotypes and omits some of them. Of about 130,000 clones listed, about four fifths were seen once; the top ten hold roughly 5%. CDR3 length: 14 amino acids. CDR1 is SQVTM and CDR2 is ANQGSEA in the germline V gene. V shed 7 bases and J 2 bases; nucleotides not matched to a gene: 2. Findings of the study overall: Later findings reportedly placed an Asian-associated ancestry cluster below the approximately 620-donor mean for N-insertions.

This clone came up once. The antigen is not known. This TCR was recovered from a man younger than 45 in good health and CMV-seronegative. The V and J genes are TRBV29-1 and TRBJ2-2; 12 bases are a match to TRBD2. Sequenced input: PBMCs. CDR3 sequence: CSGLAGVNTGELFF. The CDR3 coding sequence is TGCAGCGGACTAGCGGGAGTTAACACCGGGGAGCTGTTTTTT.